This T cell receptor (beta chain) was sequenced during a study of OX40 agonist ivuxolimab in advanced cancers. Overall study context: Given to patients was ivuxolimab, an agonistic anti-OX40 (CD134) antibody. Study-wide results and limits: Also present in some nonresponders was a low level of normalized T-cell clonal expansion.

This clone came up once. Antigen unknown. TCRdb's table, derived via immunoSEQ multiplex PCR, lists solely in-frame clones and lacks some. Of 70,000 to 75,000 clones in the sample, 65% to 90% are singletons; the top ten hold about 0.57%. The CDR3 loop spans 14 amino acids. Germline V gene data show CDR1 as MNHEY and CDR2 as SVGAGI. The J segment lost 1 base and the V segment lost 7 bases, leaving 4 bases of the junction unmatched. This TCR derives from an adult with an advanced solid tumor such as melanoma, head and neck, liver or kidney cancer. The rearrangement joins TRBV6-5 to TRBJ1-1; 9 nucleotides line up with TRBD1. The sequences come from CD4+ or CD8+ T cells sorted from blood, collected in a trial of the OX40 agonist ivuxolimab. As DNA, the CDR3 is TGTGCCAGCATCTCGGGACAGGGGAACACTGAAGCTTTCTTT. Amino acids: CASISGQGNTEAFF.